The 8 T cell receptor beta chains below were found in one sample sequenced in a study of T cells after yellow fever vaccination. TCRdb redid the calling of the 5' RACE reads with MiXCR, one entry per CDR3 protein. The repertoire has 300,000 to 400,000 distinct CDR3 sequences, around 10% of them found once; the top ten carry approximately 3%. The sample in question was CD4+ T cells sorted from PBMCs, obtained 45 days after the yellow fever booster vaccination. The source is a man between 18 and 35 years old who received the YFV17D yellow fever vaccine.

The rearrangement links TRBV4-1 to TRBJ1-2; D is unresolved. Germline loops: CDR1 MGHRA, CDR2 YSYEKL. V shed 0 bases and J shed 3 bases, with 11 bases lying between them. There are 15 residues in the CDR3. For the CDR3, the DNA is TGCGCCAGCAGCCAAGATCAGAGAGGAGACTATGGCTACACCTTC. Protein product: CASSQDQRGDYGYTF.

This clonotype has at least ten counts. V usage is TRBV5-1 and J usage is TRBJ2-4, with D possibly called TRBD1 or TRBD2 (6 bases each). Per germline, CDR1 SGHRS and CDR2 YFSETQ. Between the trimmed V and J ends, which lost 10 bases and 2 bases, there was a span of 16 bases. The CDR3 runs 14 residues. CDR3 loop: CASCPGATKNIQYF. The CDR3 DNA sequence: TGCGCCTCATGCCCGGGGGCCACCAAAAACATTCAGTACTTC.

The chain is built from TRBV18 and TRBJ1-2, with D unclear. The length of the CDR3 is 14 residues. V shed 7 bases and J shed 4 bases, with 16 bases lying between them. Germline values: CDR1 KGHSH, CDR2 LQKENI. CDR3 nucleotide sequence: TGTGCCAGCTTCGACTTAGGGCGGGTCTATGGCTACACCTTC. It specifies CASFDLGRVYGYTF.

CDR3 in amino acids: CSARRGGEKLFF. The CDR3 DNA is TGCAGTGCTCGGCGGGGGGGGGAAAAACTGTTTTTT. The rearrangement joins TRBV20-1 to TRBJ1-4, with D maybe TRBD1 (5 bases). V dropped 5 bases and J dropped 8 bases, with 12 bases sitting between them. This CDR3 is built from 12 residues. CDR1 DFQATT and CDR2 SNEGSKA come from the germline V gene (reference sequence).

This clonotype came up a few times. The rearrangement links TRBV12-3 or TRBV12-4 to TRBJ2-1; D gene unclear. V lost 3 bases and J 5 bases, leaving 8 bases between the germline ends. CDR3 length: 13 residues. The DNA for the CDR3 is TGTGCCAGCAGTTTTGCCACAGACAATGAGCAGTTCTTC. Translated, it gives CASSFATDNEQFF.

This clonotype came up a few times. The CDR3 is CAWSRYQETQYF. The CDR3 DNA follows: TGTGCCTGGAGCAGGTACCAAGAGACCCAGTACTTC. The chain couples TRBV30 to TRBJ2-5; no definite D call. The CDR3 loop spans 12 amino acids. CDR1 GTSNPN and CDR2 SVGIG come from the germline V gene (reference sequence). The V and J ends lost 3 bases and 0 bases respectively, with 5 bases between them.

In this sample, this clonotype turned up many times. The rearrangement uses TRBV6-5 and TRBJ1-6, with TRBD1 identical over 7 bases. The CDR3 has 14 amino acids. V dropped 6 bases and J dropped 7; count of bases not matched to a gene: 6. Germline-derived CDR1 and CDR2 are MNHEY and SVGAGI. CDR3 region: CASRRDSANSPLHF. DNA of the CDR3: TGTGCCAGCAGAAGGGACAGCGCCAATTCACCCCTCCACTTT.

This clonotype has a count of ten or more. The gene calls are TRBV15 and TRBJ2-3; 8 positions agree with TRBD2. The CDR3 runs to 14 residues. Trimming took 0 bases from V and 7 from J; bases not matched to a gene: 3. CDR1 is LNHNV and CDR2 is YYDKDF in the germline V gene (reference sequence). For the CDR3, the DNA is TGTGCCACCAGCAGAGACCCGGGAGGGAATACGCAGTATTTT. This gives the protein CATSRDPGGNTQYF.